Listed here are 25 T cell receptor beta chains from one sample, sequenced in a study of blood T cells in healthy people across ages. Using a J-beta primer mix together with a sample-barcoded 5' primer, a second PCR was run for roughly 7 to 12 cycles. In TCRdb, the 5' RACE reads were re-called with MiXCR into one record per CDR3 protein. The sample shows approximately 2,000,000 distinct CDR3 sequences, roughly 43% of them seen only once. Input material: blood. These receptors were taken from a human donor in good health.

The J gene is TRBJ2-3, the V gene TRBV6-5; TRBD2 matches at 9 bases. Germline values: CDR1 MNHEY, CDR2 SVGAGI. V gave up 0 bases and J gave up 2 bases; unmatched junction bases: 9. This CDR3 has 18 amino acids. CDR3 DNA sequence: TGTGCCAGCAGTTACTCGATCCTGAGCGGGGGGTTCACAGATACGCAGTATTTT. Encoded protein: CASSYSILSGGFTDTQYF.

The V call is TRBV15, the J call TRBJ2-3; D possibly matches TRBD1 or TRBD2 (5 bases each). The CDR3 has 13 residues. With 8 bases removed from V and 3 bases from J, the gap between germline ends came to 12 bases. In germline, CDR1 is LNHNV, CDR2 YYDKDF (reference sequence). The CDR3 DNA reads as TGTGCCACCCTCCGTGGGGGAACAGATACGCAGTATTTT. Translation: CATLRGGTDTQYF.

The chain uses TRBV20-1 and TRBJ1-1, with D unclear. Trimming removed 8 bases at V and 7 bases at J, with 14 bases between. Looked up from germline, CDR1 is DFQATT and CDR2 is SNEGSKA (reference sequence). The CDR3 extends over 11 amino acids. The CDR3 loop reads CSPGGAGEAFF. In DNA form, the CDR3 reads TGCAGTCCCGGCGGAGCGGGTGAAGCTTTCTTT.

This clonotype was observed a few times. The DNA for the CDR3 is TGCGCCAGCAGCCAGGGAAGTGGGCCCCTAGAGACCCAGTACTTC. It codes for CASSQGSGPLETQYF. The chain is built from TRBV4-1 and TRBJ2-5; unclear D gene. Trimming stripped 3 bases from V and 4 bases from J, with 15 bases between. Germline assignment: CDR1 MGHRA and CDR2 YSYEKL. The CDR3 totals 15 residues.

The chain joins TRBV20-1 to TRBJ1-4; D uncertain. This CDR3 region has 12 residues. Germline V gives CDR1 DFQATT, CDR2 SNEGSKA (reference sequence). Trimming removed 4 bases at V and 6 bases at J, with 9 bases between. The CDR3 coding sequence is TGCAGTGCTATCAAGGGCCATGAAAAACTGTTTTTT. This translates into CSAIKGHEKLFF.

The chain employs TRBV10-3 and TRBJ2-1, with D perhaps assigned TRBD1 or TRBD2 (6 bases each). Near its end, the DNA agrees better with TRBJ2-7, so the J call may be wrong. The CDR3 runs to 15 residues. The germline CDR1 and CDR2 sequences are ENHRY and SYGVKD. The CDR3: CAISESRGAYNEQYF. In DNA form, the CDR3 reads TGTGCCATCAGTGAGTCGAGGGGGGCCTACAATGAGCAGTACTTC.

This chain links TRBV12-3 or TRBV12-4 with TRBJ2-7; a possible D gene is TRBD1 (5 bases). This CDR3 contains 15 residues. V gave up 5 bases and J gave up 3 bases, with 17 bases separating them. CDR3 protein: CASSTNYQGSYEQYF. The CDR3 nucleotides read TGTGCCAGCAGTACCAATTACCAGGGTAGCTACGAGCAGTACTTC.

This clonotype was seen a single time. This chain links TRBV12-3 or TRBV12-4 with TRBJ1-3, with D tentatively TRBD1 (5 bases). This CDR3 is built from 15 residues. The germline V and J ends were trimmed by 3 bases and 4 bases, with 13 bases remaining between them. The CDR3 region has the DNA TGTGCCAGCAGTTTGGGGGGAGTCACCGGAAACACCATATATTTT. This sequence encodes CASSLGGVTGNTIYF.

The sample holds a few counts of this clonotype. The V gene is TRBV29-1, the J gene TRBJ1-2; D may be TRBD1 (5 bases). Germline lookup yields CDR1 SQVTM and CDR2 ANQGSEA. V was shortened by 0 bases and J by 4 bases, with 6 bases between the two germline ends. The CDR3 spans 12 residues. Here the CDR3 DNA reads TGCAGCGTTGAAGACGACAGCTATGGCTACACCTTC. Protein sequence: CSVEDDSYGYTF.

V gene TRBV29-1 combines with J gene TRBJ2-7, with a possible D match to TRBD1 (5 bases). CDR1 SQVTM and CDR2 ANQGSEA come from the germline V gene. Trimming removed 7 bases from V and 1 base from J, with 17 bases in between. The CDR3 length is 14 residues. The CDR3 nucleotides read TGCAGCGCCTATTTGGGGCCTAGATCCTACGAGCAGTACTTC. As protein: CSAYLGPRSYEQYF.

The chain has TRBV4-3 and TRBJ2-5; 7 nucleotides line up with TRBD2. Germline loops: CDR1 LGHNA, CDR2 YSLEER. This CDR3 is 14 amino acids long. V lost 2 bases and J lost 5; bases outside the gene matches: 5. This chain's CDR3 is CASSQSYGRETQYF. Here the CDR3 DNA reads TGCGCCAGCAGCCAATCTTACGGGAGGGAGACCCAGTACTTC.

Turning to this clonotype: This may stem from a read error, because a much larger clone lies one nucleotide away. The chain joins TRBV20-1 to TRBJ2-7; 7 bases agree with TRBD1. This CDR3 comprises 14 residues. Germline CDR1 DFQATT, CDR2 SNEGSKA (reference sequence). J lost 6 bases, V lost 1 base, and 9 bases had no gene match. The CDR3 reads CSARAGTDACEQYF. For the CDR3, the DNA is TGCAGTGCTAGAGCCGGGACAGATGCTTGCGAGCAGTACTTC.

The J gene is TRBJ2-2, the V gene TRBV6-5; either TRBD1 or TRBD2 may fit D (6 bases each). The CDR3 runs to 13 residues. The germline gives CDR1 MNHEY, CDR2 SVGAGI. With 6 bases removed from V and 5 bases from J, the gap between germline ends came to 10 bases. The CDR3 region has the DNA TGTGCCAGCAGACCGGGGGCAACCGGGGAGCTGTTTTTT. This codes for CASRPGATGELFF.

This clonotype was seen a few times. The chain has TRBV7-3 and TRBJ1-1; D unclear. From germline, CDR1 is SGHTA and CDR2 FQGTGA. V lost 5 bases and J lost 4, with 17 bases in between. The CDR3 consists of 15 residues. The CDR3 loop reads CASSRTNSPGTEAFF. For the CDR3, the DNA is TGTGCCAGCAGCCGCACGAACTCGCCTGGCACTGAAGCTTTCTTT.

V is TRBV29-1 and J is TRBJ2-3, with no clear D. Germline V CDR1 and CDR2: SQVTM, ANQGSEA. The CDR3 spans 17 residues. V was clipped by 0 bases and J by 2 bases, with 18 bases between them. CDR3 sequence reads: CSVEEALDTRFTDTQYF. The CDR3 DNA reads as TGCAGCGTTGAAGAAGCGCTCGACACCCGATTCACAGATACGCAGTATTTT.

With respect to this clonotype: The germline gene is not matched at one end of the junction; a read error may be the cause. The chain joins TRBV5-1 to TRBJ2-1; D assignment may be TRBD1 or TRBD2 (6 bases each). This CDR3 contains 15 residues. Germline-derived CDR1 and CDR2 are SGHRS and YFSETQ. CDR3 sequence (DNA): TGCGCCAGCAGCTTGGAGGGGGACTGGAACAATGAGCAGTTCTTT. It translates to CASSLEGDWNNEQFF.

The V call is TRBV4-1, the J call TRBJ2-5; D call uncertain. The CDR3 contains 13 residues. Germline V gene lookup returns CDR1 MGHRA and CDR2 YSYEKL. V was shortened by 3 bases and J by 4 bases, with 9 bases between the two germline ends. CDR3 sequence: CASSHISLETQYF. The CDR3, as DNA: TGCGCCAGCAGCCATATCTCGCTAGAGACCCAGTACTTC.

The DNA for the CDR3 is TGTGCCAGCAGTTACGGGAGGAGGAACGACTATGGCTACACCTTC. It encodes CASSYGRRNDYGYTF. The chain employs TRBV6-5 and TRBJ1-2; D unresolved. Germline values: CDR1 MNHEY, CDR2 SVGAGI. This CDR3 is built from 15 residues. Trimming took off 2 bases at V and 3 bases at J, with 13 bases between the two ends.

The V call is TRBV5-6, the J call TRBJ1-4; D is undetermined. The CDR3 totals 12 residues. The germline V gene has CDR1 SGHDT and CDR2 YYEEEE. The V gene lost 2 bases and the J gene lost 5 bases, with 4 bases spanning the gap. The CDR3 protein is CASSFQNEKLFF. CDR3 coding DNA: TGTGCCAGCAGCTTCCAGAATGAAAAACTGTTTTTT.

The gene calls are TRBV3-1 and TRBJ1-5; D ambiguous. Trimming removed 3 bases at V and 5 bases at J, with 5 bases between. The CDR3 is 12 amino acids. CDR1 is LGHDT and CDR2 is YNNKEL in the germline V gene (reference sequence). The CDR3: CASSHGDQPQHF. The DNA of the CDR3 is TGTGCCAGCAGCCACGGGGATCAGCCCCAGCATTTT.

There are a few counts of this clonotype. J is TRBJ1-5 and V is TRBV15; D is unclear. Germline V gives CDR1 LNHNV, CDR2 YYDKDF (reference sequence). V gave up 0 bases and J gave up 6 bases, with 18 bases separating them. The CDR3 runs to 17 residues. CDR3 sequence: CATSRDLGTGEGQPQHF. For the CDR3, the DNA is TGTGCCACCAGCAGAGATCTTGGAACTGGGGAAGGTCAGCCCCAGCATTTT.

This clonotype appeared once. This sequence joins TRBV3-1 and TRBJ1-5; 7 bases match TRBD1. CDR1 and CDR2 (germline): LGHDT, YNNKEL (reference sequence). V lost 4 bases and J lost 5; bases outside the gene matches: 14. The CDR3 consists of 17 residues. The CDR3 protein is CASSPLPSGTEDQPQHF. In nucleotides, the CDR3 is TGTGCCAGCAGCCCTCTTCCCTCCGGGACAGAAGATCAGCCCCAGCATTTT.

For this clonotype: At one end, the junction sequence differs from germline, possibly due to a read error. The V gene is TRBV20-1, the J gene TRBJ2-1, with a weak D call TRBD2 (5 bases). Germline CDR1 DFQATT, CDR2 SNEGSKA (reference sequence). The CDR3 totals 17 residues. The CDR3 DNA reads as TGCAGTGCCAGAAGCCACCGGGGTCTTTCCTCTTACAGTGAGCAGTTCTTC. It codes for CSARSHRGLSSYSEQFF.

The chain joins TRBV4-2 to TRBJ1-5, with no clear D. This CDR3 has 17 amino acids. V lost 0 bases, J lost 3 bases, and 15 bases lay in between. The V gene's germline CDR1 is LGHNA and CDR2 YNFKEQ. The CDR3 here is CASSQDDSAGNNQPQHF. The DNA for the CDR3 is TGTGCCAGCAGCCAAGATGACTCAGCGGGGAACAATCAGCCCCAGCATTTT.

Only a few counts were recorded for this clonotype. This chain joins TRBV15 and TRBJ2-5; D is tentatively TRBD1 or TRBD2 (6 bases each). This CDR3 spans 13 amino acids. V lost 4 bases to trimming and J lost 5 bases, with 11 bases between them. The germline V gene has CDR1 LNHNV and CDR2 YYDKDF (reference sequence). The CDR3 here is CATSIRRGETQYF. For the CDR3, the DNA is TGTGCCACCAGCATACGGAGGGGGGAGACCCAGTACTTC.